The present TCR beta chain was sequenced within a study of patients and donors after allogeneic stem cell transplantation (dated by TCRdb to 2018 to 2020). Library preparation used RT-PCR. Sequencing used a NextSeq 550. The public reads were reprocessed in TCRdb via fastp at Q25 and MiXCR, keeping in-frame beta chains. Each CDR3 protein gets just one entry, which takes the most common genes and DNA from the rows behind it. Here the sample has more than 850,000 distinct CDR3 sequences; approximately 18% occur a single time. Together, the top ten hold approximately 5.9% of the sample. This clonotype was picked up one time. Which antigen it targets is not known. No much larger clone exists at a distance of one base, and base qualities are not known. Single-read evidence is weak. In the germline V gene, CDR1 corresponds to KGHDR and CDR2 to SFDVKD. Trimming leaves V shorter by 5 bases and J shorter by 4 bases, with the junction holding 9 bases beyond the gene matches. From the cysteine through the phenylalanine, the CDR3 covers 16 amino acids. Only the CDR3 DNA is retained, 48 bases long and in frame from the first base.

This receptor was identified in a human donor who was either an allogeneic HSCT recipient or a stem cell or donor lymphocyte infusion donor (not recorded which). It is not recorded whose cells these are; they may come from a transplant donor. The specimen was blood, either unsorted or a sorted T cell fraction (not recorded which). The sequence links TRBV24-1 to TRBJ1-1; 10 nucleotides in the junction match TRBD1. CDR3 loop: CATSAPGQGTFTEAFF. The DNA is TGTGCCACCAGTGCACCGGGACAGGGGACGTTCACTGAAGCTTTCTTT.